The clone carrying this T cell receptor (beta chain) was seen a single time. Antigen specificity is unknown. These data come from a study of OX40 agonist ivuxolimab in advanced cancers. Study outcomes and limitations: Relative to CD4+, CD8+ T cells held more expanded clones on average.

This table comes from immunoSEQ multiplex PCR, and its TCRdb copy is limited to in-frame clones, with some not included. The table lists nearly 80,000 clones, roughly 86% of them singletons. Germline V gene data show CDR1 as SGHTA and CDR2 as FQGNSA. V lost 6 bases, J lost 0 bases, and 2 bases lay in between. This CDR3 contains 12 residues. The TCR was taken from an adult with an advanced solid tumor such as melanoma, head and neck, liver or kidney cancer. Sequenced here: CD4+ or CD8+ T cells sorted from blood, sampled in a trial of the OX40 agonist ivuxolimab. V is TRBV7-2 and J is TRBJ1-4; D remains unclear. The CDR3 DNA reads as TGTGCCAGCAGGTCAACTAATGAAAAACTGTTTTTT. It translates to CASRSTNEKLFF. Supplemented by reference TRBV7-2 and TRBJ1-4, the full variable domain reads GAGVSQSPSNKVTEKGKDVELRCDPISGHTALYWYRQSLGQGLEFLIYFQGNSAPDKSGLPSDRFSAERTGGSVSTLTIQRTQQEDSAVYLCASRSTNEKLFFGSGTQLSVL.